Sequencing of this T cell receptor (beta chain) was carried out in a study of spatial heterogeneity in lung cancer. As for time point: sample taken at primary tumor resection. No cells were sorted before sequencing. The whole RNA sequenced was extracted from tumor, nontumor lung or frozen PBMC. The germline V gene has CDR1 SNHLY and CDR2 FYNNEI. The ends lost 6 bases at V and 6 bases at J; junction bases unmatched: 12. This CDR3 spans 15 amino acids. TCRdb re-analysed the 5' RACE reads in MiXCR, keeping a single row per CDR3 protein. The sample carries almost 75,000 distinct CDR3 sequences, less than 15% recorded once.

This receptor was taken from a male donor with early-stage non-small cell lung cancer. Specimen: PBMCs, collected at surgery. V is TRBV2 and J is TRBJ1-1; the match to TRBD1 covers 8 bases. The CDR3 spells CASREPTGRGPEAFF. The DNA of the CDR3 is TGTGCCAGCAGAGAACCGACGGGCAGGGGGCCTGAAGCTTTCTTT. Combining the CDR3 with reference TRBV2 and TRBJ1-1 gives the whole variable domain EPEVTQTPSHQVTQMGQEVILRCVPISNHLYFYWYRQILGQKVEFLVSFYNNEISEKSEIFDDQFSVERPDGSNFTLKIRSTKLEDSAMYFCASREPTGRGPEAFFGQGTRLTVV.